What follows are 26 T cell receptor beta chains derived from one specimen sequenced in a study of cytomegalovirus exposure and HLA in healthy donors. The primer mix had 60 Vbeta and 13 Jbeta primers. Only in-frame clones appear in the TCRdb table, and some are missing; sequencing was by immunoSEQ multiplex PCR. In the table there are some 130,000 clones, more than 70% of which are singletons. Sequencing input: PBMCs. These receptor sequences come from a young man in good health and CMV-seronegative.

This chain joins TRBV27 and TRBJ1-2; no clear D gene. The ends were cut back, 5 bases at V and 7 bases at J, with 14 bases in the middle. The length of the CDR3 is 13 residues. Germline assignment: CDR1 MNHEY and CDR2 SMNVEV (reference sequence). CDR3 region: CASSPQAPFGYTF. The DNA of the CDR3 is TGTGCCAGCAGTCCCCAGGCCCCCTTTGGCTACACCTTC.

The DNA of the CDR3 is TGTGCCAGCAGCTTTGGGGGGGAGTGGAATCAGCCCCAGCATTTT. Translation: CASSFGGEWNQPQHF. The genes are TRBV7-9 and TRBJ1-5; TRBD1 might be the D (5 bases). V lost 3 bases and J 4 bases, leaving 13 bases between the germline ends. Looked up from germline, CDR1 is SEHNR and CDR2 is FQNEAQ (reference sequence). The CDR3 is 15 amino acids.

V usage is TRBV2 and J usage is TRBJ2-2; D is unresolved. This CDR3 has 12 residues. Germline CDR1 SNHLY, CDR2 FYNNEI. The germline V and J ends were trimmed by 7 bases and 9 bases, with 12 bases remaining between them. The CDR3, as DNA: TGTGCCAGCACCTACCCACCACGGGAGCTGTTTTTT. This translates into CASTYPPRELFF.

The chain carries TRBV30 and TRBJ2-5; D not certain. V was trimmed by 2 bases and J by 0 bases, leaving 13 bases between them. The length of the CDR3 is 15 residues. Germline V gene sequence: CDR1 GTSNPN, CDR2 SVGIG (reference sequence). CDR3 amino acids: CAWSLVNEYQETQYF. DNA for the CDR3: TGTGCCTGGAGTTTGGTGAACGAGTACCAAGAGACCCAGTACTTC. Looking up the rest from reference TRBV30 and TRBJ2-5 gives the full variable domain: SQTIHQWPATLVQPVGSPLSLECTVEGTSNPNLYWYRQAAGRGLQLLFYSVGIGQISSEVPQNLSASRPQDRQFILSSKKLLLSDSGFYLCAWSLVNEYQETQYFGPGTRLLVL.

Only a few counts were recorded for this clone. The J gene is TRBJ2-1, the V gene TRBV28; 7 bases align to TRBD2. Losses at the gene ends were 7 bases for V and 0 bases for J; bases not matched to a gene: 9. CDR1 is MDHEN, CDR2 SYDVKM, per germline. The length of the CDR3 is 16 residues. CDR3 protein: CASTWQGGSSYNEQFF. In DNA form, the CDR3 reads TGTGCCAGCACCTGGCAGGGCGGGAGCTCCTACAATGAGCAGTTCTTC.

The chain carries TRBV25-1 and TRBJ1-4; no clear D gene. The CDR3 spans 13 residues. Germline CDR1 reads MGHDK; CDR2 reads SYGVNS. The V gene lost 7 bases and the J gene lost 8 bases, with 14 bases spanning the gap. The CDR3 here is CASMEARMEKLFF. CDR3 sequence (DNA): TGTGCCAGCATGGAAGCGAGAATGGAAAAACTGTTTTTT. Based on the CDR3 plus reference TRBV25-1 and TRBJ1-4, the full variable domain is EADIYQTPRYLVIGTGKKITLECSQTMGHDKMYWYQQDPGMELHLIHYSYGVNSTEKGDLSSESTVSRIRTEHFPLTLESARPSHTSQYLCASMEARMEKLFFGSGTQLSVL.

V is TRBV4-1 and J is TRBJ2-5; 8 bases agree with TRBD2. V trimming: 0 bases; J trimming: 1 base; junction bases outside the gene matches: 10. CDR3 length: 18 amino acids. The germline V gene has CDR1 MGHRA and CDR2 YSYEKL. The CDR3 is CASSQDPWIAGSQETQYF. The CDR3 DNA reads TGCGCCAGCAGCCAAGATCCATGGATAGCGGGGAGCCAAGAGACCCAGTACTTC.

J is TRBJ2-7 and V is TRBV27; 9 nucleotides match TRBD1. CDR3 length equals 15 residues. CDR1 and CDR2 from the germline V gene are MNHEY and SMNVEV (reference sequence). V gave up 0 bases and J gave up 4 bases; unmatched junction bases: 4. The CDR3, as DNA: TGTGCCAGCAGTTTATCCGGGACAGGGTGGTACGAGCAGTACTTC. Amino acids: CASSLSGTGWYEQYF.

In this sample, this clone turned up a few times. V usage is TRBV25-1 and J usage is TRBJ2-7; TRBD2 aligns across 7 bases. The CDR3 sequence is 15 residues long. The germline V gene encodes CDR1 MGHDK and CDR2 SYGVNS. J lost 1 base, V lost 5 bases, and 8 bases had no gene match. The CDR3: CASSTYSGTSYEQYF. The CDR3, as DNA: TGTGCCAGCAGTACCTACAGCGGGACGTCCTACGAGCAGTACTTC.

This chain connects TRBV29-1 to TRBJ2-5; 7 bases line up with TRBD2. Per germline, CDR1 SQVTM and CDR2 ANQGSEA. The ends lost 7 bases at V and 4 bases at J; junction bases unmatched: 9. The CDR3 is 13 amino acids. The CDR3 reads CSALGGGPETQYF. The CDR3 DNA follows: TGCAGCGCCTTGGGGGGAGGGCCAGAGACCCAGTACTTC.

The CDR3 loop is CASGLRDRDEYEQYF. CDR3 nucleotides: TGTGCTAGTGGCCTCCGGGACAGGGATGAGTACGAGCAGTACTTC. This chain connects TRBV12-5 to TRBJ2-7; the match to TRBD1 covers 9 bases. The germline V gene has CDR1 LGHNT and CDR2 FRNRAP. V trimming: 6 bases; J trimming: 4 bases; junction bases outside the gene matches: 10. The CDR3 loop spans 15 amino acids.

V gene TRBV6-5 combines with J gene TRBJ2-1, with 8 bases identical to TRBD1. This CDR3 comprises 16 residues. The germline gives CDR1 MNHEY, CDR2 SVGAGI. The J segment lost 6 bases and the V segment lost 2 bases, leaving 9 bases of the junction unmatched. CDR3 in DNA: TGTGCCAGCAGTTACGCGCCCGGGACAGGCCGCAATGAGCAGTTCTTC. Translation gives CASSYAPGTGRNEQFF.

The J gene is TRBJ1-1, the V gene TRBV6-1; D remains ambiguous. The V and J ends lost 2 bases and 6 bases respectively, with 7 bases between them. The V gene's germline CDR1 is MNHNS and CDR2 SASEGT. There are 12 residues in the CDR3. CDR3 sequence reads: CASSEYPAEAFF. CDR3 nucleotides: TGTGCCAGCAGTGAATATCCCGCTGAAGCTTTCTTT.

V and J are TRBV23-1 and TRBJ2-4; the match to TRBD2 covers 9 bases. TRBV23-1 is sorted into the ORF group, with uncertain function. The CDR3 covers 17 residues. V gave up 3 bases and J gave up 2 bases; unmatched junction bases: 8. The CDR3 sequence: CASSHHIPSGTKNIQYF. CDR3 nucleotides: TGCGCCAGCAGTCACCATATCCCTAGCGGGACCAAAAACATTCAGTACTTC.

This clone has a handful of counts. The chain uses TRBV5-1 and TRBJ2-3; 11 bases line up with TRBD2. The CDR3 contains 16 residues. CDR1 SGHRS and CDR2 YFSETQ come from the germline V gene. Trimming cost V 7 bases and J 2 bases; bases outside gene matches: 9. The CDR3 sequence is CASRGTSGSFTDTQYF. The CDR3 nucleotides are TGCGCCAGCCGAGGAACTAGCGGGAGTTTCACAGATACGCAGTATTTT.

This rearrangement joins TRBV13 to TRBJ1-6; 10 bases agree with TRBD1. Trimming cost V 5 bases and J 10 bases; bases outside gene matches: 5. CDR1 PRHDT and CDR2 FYEKMQ come from the germline V gene (reference sequence). This CDR3 comprises 14 residues. This CDR3 is CASSRDRGWSPLHF. The CDR3 coding sequence is TGTGCCAGCAGCCGGGACAGGGGCTGGTCACCCCTCCACTTT. Together with reference TRBV13 and TRBJ1-6, the CDR3 gives the full variable domain: AAGVIQSPRHLIKEKRETATLKCYPIPRHDTVYWYQQGPGQDPQFLISFYEKMQSDKGSIPDRFSAQQFSDYHSELNMSSLELGDSALYFCASSRDRGWSPLHFGNGTRLTVT.

This rearrangement joins TRBV7-6 to TRBJ2-7; TRBD1 matches 12 bases. The CDR3 has 17 residues. The trim removed 3 bases at V and 5 bases at J, leaving 11 bases unmatched. Germline CDR1 is SGHVS and CDR2 is FNYEAQ. The chain's CDR3 is CASSFSGLGQGAHEQYF. CDR3 in DNA: TGTGCCAGCAGCTTCAGCGGGTTGGGACAGGGGGCCCACGAGCAGTACTTC.

The chain uses TRBV19 and TRBJ2-7; 13 bases are a match to TRBD2. Looked up from germline, CDR1 is LNHDA and CDR2 is SQIVND (reference sequence). Unmatched junction bases numbered 16, after V lost 4 bases and J lost 4 bases. The length of the CDR3 is 19 residues. The CDR3 DNA sequence: TGTGCCAGTAGTAACCCCAACCGCGGACTAGCGGGAGAGATTTACGAGCAGTACTTC. Translating it yields CASSNPNRGLAGEIYEQYF.

The chain couples TRBV6-5 to TRBJ2-5; D is uncertain. The length of the CDR3 is 14 residues. V lost 0 bases, J lost 1 base, and 6 bases lay in between. Germline loops: CDR1 MNHEY, CDR2 SVGAGI. The CDR3 nucleotides read TGTGCCAGCAGTTACTCGAACTTCCAAGAGACCCAGTACTTC. Its protein is CASSYSNFQETQYF.

The chain carries TRBV1 and TRBJ2-1; the DNA was not used to check the table's D call, TRBD2. TRBV1 is a pseudogene. CDR3 length equals 18 residues. The CDR3 is CTSSQQVPTSGQTDEQFF. CDR3 in DNA: TGCACCAGCAGCCAACAAGTACCCACTAGCGGACAAACGGACGAGCAGTTCTTC.

J is TRBJ2-7 and V is TRBV6-1; tentatively, D is TRBD2 (5 bases). The germline V and J ends were trimmed by 7 bases and 5 bases, with 21 bases remaining between them. This CDR3 has 15 amino acids. Germline CDR1 and CDR2: MNHNS and SASEGT. The DNA for the CDR3 is TGTGCCAGCAACCTCCCTAGCCCAAACGGAGACGAGCAGTACTTC. Amino acid sequence: CASNLPSPNGDEQYF.

CDR3 protein: CASSLDQGGSVSYNEQFF. CDR3 sequence (DNA): TGTGCCAGCAGCTTAGATCAGGGGGGATCTGTTTCCTACAATGAGCAGTTCTTC. The chain combines TRBV11-3 with TRBJ2-1, with a weak D call TRBD1 (7 bases). Germline V gene data show CDR1 as SGHNT and CDR2 as YENEEA. Trimming left V 0 bases short and J 1 base short, with 16 bases between. This CDR3 region has 18 residues.

This chain connects TRBV7-3 to TRBJ2-1; 13 positions agree with TRBD2. Trimming removed 5 bases from V and 1 base from J; junction bases left unmatched: 8. The CDR3 spans 18 residues. CDR1 SGHTA and CDR2 FQGTGA come from the germline V gene. The chain's CDR3 is CASSGTSGNSPSYNEQFF. The CDR3 nucleotides are TGTGCCAGCAGCGGGACTAGCGGGAACAGCCCATCCTACAATGAGCAGTTCTTC.

The rearrangement joins TRBV7-3 to TRBJ2-3, with TRBD2 identical over 9 bases. The V segment lost 0 bases and the J segment 4 bases; nucleotides outside the gene matches: 2. The length of the CDR3 is 15 residues. Per germline, CDR1 SGHTA and CDR2 FQGTGA. CDR3 sequence: CASSLTSGSADTQYF. DNA of the CDR3: TGTGCCAGCAGCTTAACTAGCGGGAGTGCAGATACGCAGTATTTT.

This clone has a single count. V and J are TRBV5-5 and TRBJ2-7, with a possible D match to TRBD1 (5 bases). The CDR3 consists of 14 residues. Germline V gene lookup returns CDR1 SGHKS and CDR2 YYEKEE (reference sequence). With 4 bases removed from V and 4 bases from J, the gap between germline ends came to 15 bases. CDR3 in DNA: TGTGCCAGCAGCGACCGACAGATACCTTACGAGCAGTACTTC. This gives the protein CASSDRQIPYEQYF.

This clone appeared once. The CDR3 bases are TGTGCCAGCAGCCCCCGCCCCGGGACAGGGGGTCAAGAGACCCAGTACTTC. This sequence encodes CASSPRPGTGGQETQYF. The chain is built from TRBV5-5 and TRBJ2-5; 11 nucleotides agree with TRBD1. Trimming took 4 bases from V and 2 from J; bases not matched to a gene: 10. The CDR3 has 17 residues. The V gene's germline CDR1 is SGHKS and CDR2 YYEKEE (reference sequence).